One sample yielded the 25 T cell receptor beta chains listed below, sequenced in a study of CD8+ T cells in alopecia areata. As the sequencing template, cDNA was produced by extracting RNA and reverse transcribing it. Sequenced by immunoSEQ multiplex PCR; TCRdb stores in-frame clones only, minus some. The sample lists more than 85,000 clones; around 44% were seen once. The specimen was CD4+ T cells sorted from blood. These TCRs come from a human donor with alopecia areata.

The CDR3 bases are TGTGCCTGGAGTGTACAGTTCAAGGGTGGCTACACCTTC. Translated: CAWSVQFKGGYTF. The chain uses TRBV30 and TRBJ1-2, with D unresolved. The CDR3 consists of 13 residues. CDR1 and CDR2 (germline): GTSNPN, SVGIG (reference sequence). The V end was cut by 0 bases, the J end by 7 bases, with 12 bases between.

V usage is TRBV2 and J usage is TRBJ1-1; 9 bases align to TRBD1. J was trimmed by 7 bases and V by 7 bases; bases with no gene match: 10. Germline values: CDR1 SNHLY, CDR2 FYNNEI. The CDR3 runs to 14 residues. The CDR3 sequence: CASKMDRGRLEAFF. In nucleotides, the CDR3 is TGTGCCAGCAAGATGGACAGGGGACGGCTTGAAGCTTTCTTT.

The rearrangement joins TRBV10-2 to TRBJ1-2; 7 bases agree with TRBD1. Trimming at V came to 3 bases and at J to 8 bases, leaving 6 bases not matched to a gene. The germline V gene encodes CDR1 WSHSY and CDR2 SAAADI. CDR3 size: 13 residues. CDR3 bases: TGCGCCAGCAGTGAAGACAGGGATGAGGGCTACACCTTC. It yields the protein CASSEDRDEGYTF.

V and J are TRBV9 and TRBJ1-1; D ambiguous. Germline CDR1 SGDLS, CDR2 YYNGEE. The length of the CDR3 is 13 residues. Trimming shortened V by 0 bases and J by 4 bases, and 7 bases separated the two germline ends. As DNA, the CDR3 is TGTGCCAGCAGCGTAGCGCTGAGCACTGAAGCTTTCTTT. This translates into CASSVALSTEAFF.

In its sample, this clone was seen a few times. Additional DNA sequences in this sample encode the identical CDR3. The chain has TRBV30 and TRBJ1-1, with 8 bases fitting TRBD1. The CDR3 is 12 residues long. The trim removed 5 bases at V and 6 bases at J, leaving 5 bases unmatched. Germline V gene lookup returns CDR1 GTSNPN and CDR2 SVGIG (reference sequence). The CDR3 is CAWADRGPEAFF. CDR3 sequence (DNA): TGTGCCTGGGCAGACAGGGGCCCTGAAGCTTTCTTT.

The V gene is TRBV5-1, the J gene TRBJ2-1; D unresolved. Trimming stripped 1 base from V and 3 bases from J, with 8 bases between. CDR3 size: 14 residues. Looked up from germline, CDR1 is SGHRS and CDR2 is YFSETQ. The CDR3 region is CASSLTPNYNEQFF. CDR3 coding DNA: TGCGCCAGCAGCTTGACGCCTAACTACAATGAGCAGTTCTTC.

This chain links TRBV2 with TRBJ2-7, with 11 nucleotides matching TRBD2. The junction had 7 bases not matched to a gene; V was cut back by 3 bases and J by 3 bases. CDR3 length: 16 amino acids. CDR1 is SNHLY, CDR2 FYNNEI, per germline. The CDR3 DNA reads as TGTGCCAGCAGTGACCCCTGGACTAGCGGGCACTACGAGCAGTACTTC. This sequence encodes CASSDPWTSGHYEQYF.

This clone was seen only a few times. The chain is built from TRBV29-1 and TRBJ1-3; D not certain. The CDR3 totals 13 residues. Germline V CDR1 and CDR2: SQVTM, ANQGSEA. V lost 5 bases and J 4 bases, leaving 12 bases between the germline ends. CDR3 sequence: CSVKLKMGNTIYF. CDR3 sequence (DNA): TGCAGCGTTAAACTGAAGATGGGAAACACCATATATTTT.

This chain links TRBV9 with TRBJ1-6; D uncertain. The CDR3 has 13 residues. Germline values: CDR1 SGDLS, CDR2 YYNGEE. V gave up 0 bases and J gave up 12 bases, with 10 bases separating them. CDR3 DNA: TGTGCCAGCAGCGTAGAAGAGGGTTTACCCCTCCACTTT. The encoded protein is CASSVEEGLPLHF.

The chain employs TRBV30 and TRBJ2-7; a weak D match, TRBD1 (6 bases). This CDR3 is 13 amino acids long. Trimming left V 0 bases short and J 9 bases short, with 15 bases between. Per the germline V gene, CDR1 is GTSNPN and CDR2 is SVGIG (reference sequence). The CDR3 sequence is CAWSVRRLQGQYF. The CDR3 nucleotides read TGTGCCTGGAGTGTACGTCGGCTACAGGGGCAGTACTTC.

The rearrangement joins TRBV5-1 to TRBJ2-1; no clear D gene. The CDR3 is 12 amino acids. Between the trimmed V and J ends, which lost 3 bases and 7 bases, there was a span of 8 bases. Germline V gives CDR1 SGHRS, CDR2 YFSETQ. DNA of the CDR3: TGCGCCAGCAGCTCGGACGGAAATGAGCAGTTCTTC. Its translation is CASSSDGNEQFF.

This rearrangement joins TRBV5-4 to TRBJ1-1, with D possibly TRBD1 on 5 matching bases. This CDR3 is built from 14 residues. Germline loops: CDR1 SGHNT, CDR2 YYREEE (reference sequence). V was cut by 5 bases and J by 1 base, with 12 bases left in between. The chain's CDR3 is CASSRTTENTEAFF. DNA of the CDR3: TGTGCCAGCAGTCGGACGACAGAGAACACTGAAGCTTTCTTT.

The chain employs TRBV18 and TRBJ2-1, with D unresolved. Germline CDR1 reads KGHSH; CDR2 reads LQKENI. V was clipped by 3 bases and J by 10 bases, with 13 bases between them. This CDR3 region has 13 residues. The CDR3: CASSPGTQGEQFF. In DNA form, the CDR3 reads TGTGCCAGCTCACCGGGAACTCAAGGCGAGCAGTTCTTC.

The CDR3 DNA follows: TGTGCCAGCAGTCTCGGACAGCCGTACCAAGAGACCCAGTACTTC. Translating it yields CASSLGQPYQETQYF. V is TRBV28 and J is TRBJ2-5; tentative D call: TRBD1 (6 bases). This CDR3 has 15 amino acids. Trimming cost V 5 bases and J 0 bases, with 13 bases left between them. Germline values: CDR1 MDHEN, CDR2 SYDVKM.

This clone has more than one count but fewer than ten. The rearrangement joins TRBV18 to TRBJ2-6, with D tentatively TRBD1 (5 bases). This CDR3 is built from 15 residues. The V gene's germline CDR1 is KGHSH and CDR2 LQKENI. The V end was cut by 5 bases, the J end by 4 bases, with 12 bases between. The CDR3 bases are TGTGCCAGCTCATCTGGGGCGTACGGGGCCAACGTCCTGACTTTC. Amino acids: CASSSGAYGANVLTF. The whole variable domain, filled in from reference TRBV18 and TRBJ2-6, reads NAGVMQNPRHLVRRRGQEARLRCSPMKGHSHVYWYRQLPEEGLKFMVYLQKENIIDESGMPKERFSAEFPKEGPSILRIQQVVRGDSAAYFCASSSGAYGANVLTFGAGSRLTVL.

This sequence joins TRBV5-1 and TRBJ2-3, with D tentatively TRBD2 (7 bases). The CDR3 runs to 15 residues. The germline V gene encodes CDR1 SGHRS and CDR2 YFSETQ. V lost 4 bases and J lost 4, with 16 bases in between. The CDR3 loop reads CASSPLEGGADTQYF. The CDR3 region has the DNA TGCGCCAGCAGCCCCCTGGAGGGGGGGGCAGATACGCAGTATTTT.

The J gene is TRBJ1-2, the V gene TRBV7-2; tentative D call: TRBD1 (5 bases). CDR1 and CDR2 (germline): SGHTA, FQGNSA. Trimming shortened V by 5 bases and J by 8 bases, and 21 bases separated the two germline ends. This CDR3 region has 15 residues. CDR3 in amino acids: CASSAGTSGVWGYTF. The CDR3 bases are TGTGCCAGCAGCGCCGGGACTTCAGGAGTCTGGGGCTACACCTTC.

This clone has more than one count but fewer than ten. This rearrangement joins TRBV4-1 to TRBJ1-3, with no clear D. Germline-derived CDR1 and CDR2 are MGHRA and YSYEKL. Between the trimmed V and J ends, which lost 0 bases and 0 bases, there was a span of 9 bases. There are 16 residues in the CDR3. The chain's CDR3 is CASSQDATLSGNTIYF. The CDR3 DNA follows: TGCGCCAGCAGCCAAGATGCCACGCTCTCTGGAAACACCATATATTTT.

This clone has a handful of counts. The CDR3 DNA reads as TGCAGCGTTCGCAGGACCCACGACGGGACCCAGTACTTC. It specifies CSVRRTHDGTQYF. The chain employs TRBV29-1 and TRBJ2-5; D is ambiguous. This CDR3 has 13 residues. Germline loops: CDR1 SQVTM, CDR2 ANQGSEA. With 5 bases removed from V and 7 bases from J, the gap between germline ends came to 17 bases.

This clone has a handful of counts. This rearrangement joins TRBV15 to TRBJ2-1; D is ambiguous. V gave up 0 bases and J gave up 8 bases, with 11 bases separating them. The CDR3 is made up of 14 amino acids. Germline lookup yields CDR1 LNHNV and CDR2 YYDKDF (reference sequence). CDR3 DNA: TGTGCCACCAGCAGAGATCGGACCACGGATGAGCAGTTCTTC. It specifies CATSRDRTTDEQFF. The full variable domain, with the rest looked up from reference TRBV15 and TRBJ2-1, is DAMVIQNPRYQVTQFGKPVTLSCSQTLNHNVMYWYQQKSSQAPKLLFHYYDKDFNNEADTPDNFQSRRPNTSFCFLDIRSPGLGDTAMYLCATSRDRTTDEQFFGPGTRLTVL.

This chain connects TRBV29-1 to TRBJ2-1; 12 nucleotides line up with TRBD2. V lost 6 bases and J lost 7; bases outside the gene matches: 7. CDR1 SQVTM and CDR2 ANQGSEA come from the germline V gene. CDR3 size: 14 residues. The CDR3: CSVDRLAGGNEQFF. The CDR3 coding sequence is TGCAGCGTGGACCGCCTAGCGGGAGGGAATGAGCAGTTCTTC.

V gene TRBV28 combines with J gene TRBJ1-2, with a weak D call TRBD1 (5 bases). The CDR3 extends over 12 amino acids. Germline CDR1 and CDR2: MDHEN and SYDVKM. With 9 bases removed from V and 6 bases from J, the gap between germline ends came to 14 bases. This CDR3 is CASEDSFNGYTF. CDR3 in DNA: TGTGCCAGTGAAGACAGCTTCAATGGCTACACCTTC.

This chain uses TRBV14 with TRBJ1-1, with 9 bases identical to TRBD1. The CDR3 is 13 residues long. Germline V CDR1 and CDR2: SGHDN, FVKESK. V was pared by 8 bases and J by 3 bases, with 4 bases of the junction left unmatched. This CDR3 reads CASGDRVYTEAFF. The CDR3 bases are TGTGCCAGCGGGGACAGGGTCTACACTGAAGCTTTCTTT.

The chain combines TRBV20-1 with TRBJ2-7, with D possibly being TRBD1 (6 bases). This CDR3 has 10 amino acids. Per the germline V gene, CDR1 is DFQATT and CDR2 is SNEGSKA (reference sequence). CDR3 loop: CRARGGEQYF. As DNA, the CDR3 is TGCAGAGCACGAGGGGGCGAGCAGTACTTC.

V gene TRBV9 combines with J gene TRBJ2-3; D is possibly TRBD2 (5 bases). From germline, CDR1 is SGDLS and CDR2 YYNGEE. Trimming pared 3 bases from V and 6 bases from J, leaving 14 bases between. CDR3 length equals 14 residues. The CDR3: CASSARLLWDTQYF. The CDR3 bases are TGTGCCAGCAGCGCTCGACTATTATGGGATACGCAGTATTTT.